This T cell receptor (beta chain) was recovered during a study of shared clonotypes between healthy human individuals. About the research overall: Donors had three CD4 naive, three CD4 memory, two CD8 naive and one CD8 memory plate apiece.

Germline CDR1 is SNHLY and CDR2 is FYNNEI. J was trimmed by 4 bases and V by 2 bases; bases with no gene match: 5. This CDR3 comprises 15 residues. TCRdb's table, derived via immunoSEQ multiplex PCR, lists solely in-frame clones and lacks some. The sample records approximately 2,200,000 clones, about 92% being singletons. This clone showed up just once. Its specificity is unknown. Naive CD8 isolation took CD45RO-negative cells positively selected for CCR7 and excluded terminally differentiated effector memory CD45RA+ cells. Findings of the study overall: Shared clonotypes: approximately 5% naive CD4, around 3.5% naive CD8, about 2.2% memory CD4, 0.4% memory CD8. Deeper or shallower sequencing was expected to change how clonotypes are shared among donors.

This chain connects TRBV2 to TRBJ1-3; 7 positions match TRBD1. Sequenced input: naive CD8+ T cells from PBMCs. The receptor's source is a man younger than 30 in good health. Some clones in this sample may be carry-over from other donors' samples. CDR3 nucleotide sequence: TGTGCCAGCAGTGAAATAAGAGGGGGCGGAAACACCATATATTTT. Amino acid sequence: CASSEIRGGGNTIYF.